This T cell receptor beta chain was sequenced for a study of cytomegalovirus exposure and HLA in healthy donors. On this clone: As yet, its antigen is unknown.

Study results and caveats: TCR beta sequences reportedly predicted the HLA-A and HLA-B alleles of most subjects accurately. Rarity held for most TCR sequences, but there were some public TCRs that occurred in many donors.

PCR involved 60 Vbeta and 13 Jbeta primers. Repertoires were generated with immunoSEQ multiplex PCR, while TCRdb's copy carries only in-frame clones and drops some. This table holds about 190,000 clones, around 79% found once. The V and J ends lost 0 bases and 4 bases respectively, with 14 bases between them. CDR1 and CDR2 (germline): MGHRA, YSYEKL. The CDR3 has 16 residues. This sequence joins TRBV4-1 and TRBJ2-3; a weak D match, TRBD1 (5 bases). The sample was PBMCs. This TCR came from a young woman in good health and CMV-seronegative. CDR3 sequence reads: CASSQEGRTRADTQYF. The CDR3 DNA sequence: TGCGCCAGCAGCCAAGAGGGGCGGACCCGGGCAGATACGCAGTATTTT.